This T cell receptor (beta chain) comes out of a study of T cell responses to AZD1222 COVID-19 vaccine. This CDR3 region has 16 residues. The germline V and J ends were trimmed by 2 bases and 0 bases, with 8 bases remaining between them. The germline V gene has CDR1 MNHNS and CDR2 SASEGT. TCRdb's table, derived via immunoSEQ multiplex PCR, lists solely in-frame clones and lacks some. The sample records 140,000 to 150,000 clones, about 90% being singletons. The input for sequencing was peripheral blood, taken 28 days after the second AZD1222 dose. The rearrangement links TRBV6-1 to TRBJ1-6; the D is unclear. This sequence originates from an adult who received the AZD1222 COVID-19 vaccine. The CDR3 bases are TGTGCCAGCAGTGAATTATCGCGCTCCTATAATTCACCCCTCCACTTT. Translation: CASSELSRSYNSPLHF.